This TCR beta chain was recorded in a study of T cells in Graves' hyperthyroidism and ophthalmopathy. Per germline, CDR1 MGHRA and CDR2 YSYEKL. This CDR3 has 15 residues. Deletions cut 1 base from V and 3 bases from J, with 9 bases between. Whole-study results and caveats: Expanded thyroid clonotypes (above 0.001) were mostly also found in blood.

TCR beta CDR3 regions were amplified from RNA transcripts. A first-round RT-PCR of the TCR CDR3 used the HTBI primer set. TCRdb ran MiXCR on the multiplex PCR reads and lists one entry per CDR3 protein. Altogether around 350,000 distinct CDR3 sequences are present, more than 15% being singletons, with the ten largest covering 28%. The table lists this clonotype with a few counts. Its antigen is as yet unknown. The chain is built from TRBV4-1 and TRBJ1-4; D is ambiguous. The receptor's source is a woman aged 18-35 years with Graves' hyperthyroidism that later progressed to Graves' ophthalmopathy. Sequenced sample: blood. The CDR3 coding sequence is TGCGCCAGCAGCCAAGTTGGGCTGGCTAATGAAAAACTGTTTTTT. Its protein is CASSQVGLANEKLFF.